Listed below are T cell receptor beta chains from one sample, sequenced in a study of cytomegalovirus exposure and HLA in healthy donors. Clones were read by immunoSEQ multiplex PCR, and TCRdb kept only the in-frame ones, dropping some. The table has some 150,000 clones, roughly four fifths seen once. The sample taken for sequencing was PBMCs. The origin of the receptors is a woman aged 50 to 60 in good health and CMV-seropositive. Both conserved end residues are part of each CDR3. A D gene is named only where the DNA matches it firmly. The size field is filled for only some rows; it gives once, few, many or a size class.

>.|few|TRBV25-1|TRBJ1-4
TGTGCCAGCAGTGAAGGGGTAGGCGGGGTCCATAATGAAAAACTGTTTTTT
CASSEGVGGVHNEKLFF
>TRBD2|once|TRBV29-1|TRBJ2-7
TGCAGCGTTGTGGCTAGCGGCTACGAGCAGTACTTC
CSVVASGYEQYF
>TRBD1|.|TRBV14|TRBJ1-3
TGTGCCAGCAGCCAAAGACTTGACAGGGGTAGGGGAAACACCATATATTTT
CASSQRLDRGRGNTIYF
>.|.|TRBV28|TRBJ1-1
TGTGCCAGCAGCGACAGATTCAACACTGAAGCTTTCTTT
CASSDRFNTEAFF
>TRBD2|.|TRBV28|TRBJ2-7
TGTGCCAGCAGTTTTTATAGCGGGAGGTACGAGCAGTACTTC
CASSFYSGRYEQYF
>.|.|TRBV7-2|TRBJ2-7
TGTGCCAGCAGCTTCAGCTCCTACGAGCAGTACTTC
CASSFSSYEQYF
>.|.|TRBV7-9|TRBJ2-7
TGTGCCAGCAGCTTAGGGGGGCTCCAATCGTACGAGCAGTACTTC
CASSLGGLQSYEQYF
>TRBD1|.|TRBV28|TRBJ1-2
TGTGCCAGCAGACGGGGACAGATAACCTATGGCTACACCTTC
CASRRGQITYGYTF
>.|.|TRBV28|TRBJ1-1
TGTGCCAGCAGTTCCGAATCAGGGGTTACTGAAGCTTTCTTT
CASSSESGVTEAFF
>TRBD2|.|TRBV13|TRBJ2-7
TGTGCCAGCAGCTCGCGCGTCCGCCTAGCGGGGGGCTCCTACGAGCAGTACTTC
CASSSRVRLAGGSYEQYF
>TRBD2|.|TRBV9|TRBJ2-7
TGTGCCAGCAGCGTTCTAGCGGGCTCCTACGAGCAGTACTTC
CASSVLAGSYEQYF
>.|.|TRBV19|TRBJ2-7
TGTGCCAGTAGTGCGACAAGCGGGCCCTCTGGGCAGTACTTC
CASSATSGPSGQYF
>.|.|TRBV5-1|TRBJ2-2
TGCGCCAGCGTTCTATCGAGTGTGGACACCGGGGAGCTGTTTTTT
CASVLSSVDTGELFF
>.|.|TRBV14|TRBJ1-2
TGTGCCAGCAGCCAAGAACGATTCCGGAGTCTAGGCTATGGCTACACCTTC
CASSQERFRSLGYGYTF
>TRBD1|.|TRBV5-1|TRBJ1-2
TGCGCCAGCCTCCCGGGACAGGGTTACTATGGCTACACCTTC
CASLPGQGYYGYTF
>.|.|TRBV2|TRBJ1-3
TGTGCCAGCAGTAAATCCCCAGGGTTCAACACCATATATTTT
CASSKSPGFNTIYF